This TCR beta chain was identified during a study of T-cell memory formation after mild COVID-19. This clonotype was counted only a few times. V lost 3 bases to trimming and J lost 0 bases; unmatched junction nucleotides: 5. The germline gives CDR1 SGHAT, CDR2 FQDESV (reference sequence). This CDR3 region has 17 residues. MiXCR, run by TCRdb on the 5' RACE reads, gives a single entry per CDR3 protein. Of about 340,000 distinct CDR3 sequences listed, 20% to 25% were seen once; the top ten hold 20% to 25%. The rearrangement joins TRBV11-1 to TRBJ2-2, with 9 positions matching TRBD1. Sequencing was done on a sample of PBMCs or a T cell subset sorted from them (not recorded which). The TCR was taken from a man between 18 and 29 years old who had mild COVID-19 (a few samples of this study predate the infection). Cell type and time point are not known. For the CDR3, the DNA is TGTGCCAGCAGCTTGGGACAGGGTTTCGCGAACACCGGGGAGCTGTTTTTT. Amino acid sequence: CASSLGQGFANTGELFF. Based on the CDR3 plus reference TRBV11-1 and TRBJ2-2, the full variable domain is EAEVAQSPRYKITEKSQAVAFWCDPISGHATLYWYRQILGQGPELLVQFQDESVVDDSQLPKDRFSAERLKGVDSTLKIQPAELGDSAMYLCASSLGQGFANTGELFFGEGSRLTVL.